These T cell receptor beta chains were read from a single sample in a study of OX40 agonist ivuxolimab in advanced cancers. Method: immunoSEQ multiplex PCR; TCRdb's copy keeps in-frame clones and lacks some. The profile shows roughly 80,000 clones, more than 75% of them singletons. Sequencing was performed on CD4+ or CD8+ T cells sorted from blood, taken in a trial of the OX40 agonist ivuxolimab. Receptors originate from an adult with an advanced solid tumor such as melanoma, head and neck, liver or kidney cancer. Both conserved end residues are part of each CDR3. D genes are given only for firm matches. Clone size appears in some rows only: once, few, many, or a class for an expanded clone.

>-|TRBJ2-5|-|TRBV7-3
CASSLTGGSQETQYF
TGTGCCAGCAGCTTAACAGGGGGTAGTCAAGAGACCCAGTACTTC
>TRBD1|TRBJ1-5|-|TRBV6-6
CASSYSQGSNQPQHF
TGTGCCAGCAGTTACTCACAGGGGAGCAATCAGCCCCAGCATTTT
>TRBD1|TRBJ2-7|-|TRBV5-6
CASSLTGGEQYF
TGTGCCAGCAGCCTCACAGGGGGCGAGCAGTACTTC
>-|TRBJ1-5|once|TRBV30
CAWSVPGTGPQHF
TGTGCCTGGAGTGTACCCGGCACGGGTCCCCAGCATTTT
>-|TRBJ1-1|-|TRBV10-3
CAISEGENTEAFF
TGTGCCATCAGTGAGGGTGAGAACACTGAAGCTTTCTTT
>-|TRBJ2-5|-|TRBV9
CASSDGILQETQYF
TGTGCCAGCAGTGACGGAATCCTACAAGAGACCCAGTACTTC
>-|TRBJ1-3|-|TRBV6-1
CASSEQGRAGNTIYF
TGTGCCAGCAGTGAACAGGGCAGGGCTGGAAACACCATATATTTT
>-|TRBJ2-1|-|TRBV6-4
CASSTTGDNEQFF
TGTGCCAGCAGTACGACAGGTGACAATGAGCAGTTCTTC
>TRBD1|TRBJ1-1|-|TRBV6-1
CASKPGQMNTEAFF
TGTGCCAGCAAACCGGGACAGATGAACACTGAAGCTTTCTTT
>TRBD1|TRBJ1-2|-|TRBV2
CASSDVRGHDYGYTF
TGTGCCAGCAGTGATGTCAGGGGGCACGACTATGGCTACACCTTC
>-|TRBJ2-2|once|TRBV5-1
CASSYLADRRTGELFF
TGCGCCAGCAGCTACTTAGCGGATCGTCGCACCGGGGAGCTGTTTTTT
>TRBD2|TRBJ2-7|-|TRBV6-1
CASSAGGGEQYF
TGTGCCAGCAGTGCCGGGGGGGGCGAGCAGTACTTC
>-|TRBJ2-5|few|TRBV19
CASSLTGKRETQYF
TGTGCCAGTAGTCTCACAGGGAAAAGAGAGACCCAGTACTTC
>-|TRBJ2-7|-|TRBV5-1
CASSLGGPIGNEQYF
TGCGCCAGCAGCTTGGGGGGTCCAATTGGGAACGAGCAGTACTTC
>-|TRBJ1-1|-|TRBV19
CASSIGFYTEAFF
TGTGCCAGTAGTATAGGGTTTTACACTGAAGCTTTCTTT
>-|TRBJ1-2|-|TRBV7-6
CASSPLGGYGYTF
TGTGCCAGCAGCCCCTTGGGGGGCTATGGCTACACCTTC
>-|TRBJ1-5|medium-sized|TRBV30
CAWSVATDYQPQHF
TGTGCCTGGAGTGTGGCGACAGATTATCAGCCCCAGCATTTT